A single T cell receptor beta chain is shown here with its context. Just one base apart from a much larger clone, this may be a read error. These data originate in a study of human T cells and chemical hapten exposure. This CDR3 is 17 amino acids long. In germline, CDR1 is SGHRS, CDR2 YFSETQ. Time point specified: patch test 1, 2 weeks after DPC sensitization. Treatment defined: therapeutic diphenylcyclopropenone sensitization with weekly scalp DPC. Researchers sampled blood before each patch test went on. Unique molecular identifiers were affixed to discrete cDNA molecules within the library. TCRdb itself ran the RACE reads through MiXCR, one entry per CDR3 protein. Found here are roughly 380,000 distinct CDR3 sequences, approximately 5% of them singletons; the top ten hold under 3%.

The input for sequencing was whole blood, taken in connection with sensitization to the hapten diphenylcyclopropenone (DPC). The receptor was derived from a woman aged 45-60 years with alopecia areata. Some clones in this sample may be carry-over from other donors' samples. The V and J genes are TRBV5-1 and TRBJ2-5; 8 nucleotides align to TRBD2. CDR3 nucleotide sequence: TGCGCCAGCAGCCCCCGACTGAAACTAGCGGACCAAGACACCCAGTACTTC. Its protein is CASSPRLKLADQDTQYF.